The next 22 T cell receptor beta chains were all read from a single sample in a study of blood T cell repertoires in COVID-19. Profiled with immunoSEQ multiplex PCR; TCRdb holds only in-frame clones, not every one. Of around 40,000 clones in the sample, about 92% were seen once. The sample consisted of peripheral blood. The source is a human donor in a cohort sampled during active COVID-19.

This sequence joins TRBV10-3 and TRBJ1-5, with D uncertain. The V and J ends lost 2 bases and 0 bases respectively, with 11 bases between them. Germline CDR1 and CDR2: ENHRY and SYGVKD. This CDR3 is 16 amino acids long. The CDR3 DNA reads TGTGCCATCAGTGAGGCGGAGGGATCTAGCAATCAGCCCCAGCATTTT. Protein product: CAISEAEGSSNQPQHF.

This clone was recorded only once. The gene calls are TRBV11-3 and TRBJ2-2; D perhaps matches TRBD1 (6 bases). The germline V gene has CDR1 SGHNT and CDR2 YENEEA. This CDR3 spans 13 amino acids. The germline V and J ends were trimmed by 3 bases and 8 bases, with 10 bases remaining between them. The CDR3 DNA is TGTGCCAGCAGCTTCACAGGGACGGGGGAGCTGTTTTTT. This codes for CASSFTGTGELFF.

This chain connects TRBV6-6 to TRBJ2-3; possible D gene TRBD1, 5 bases. The CDR3 totals 13 residues. The ends were cut back, 1 base at V and 4 bases at J, with 6 bases in the middle. The germline gives CDR1 MNHNY, CDR2 SVGAGI (reference sequence). CDR3 sequence (DNA): TGTGCCAGCAGTTACTTGGGGCCAGATACGCAGTATTTT. Translation gives CASSYLGPDTQYF.

The chain is built from TRBV4-3 and TRBJ2-2; possible D gene TRBD2, 6 bases. V was pared by 1 base and J by 1 base, with 10 bases between. Germline loops: CDR1 LGHNA, CDR2 YSLEER. The CDR3 has 16 amino acids. The CDR3, as DNA: TGCGCCAGCAGCCAAGTTCCGGGAGAGAACACCGGGGAGCTGTTTTTT. Encoded protein: CASSQVPGENTGELFF.

The V call is TRBV18, the J call TRBJ2-4; 10 bases match TRBD1. There are 13 residues in the CDR3. Germline V gene sequence: CDR1 KGHSH, CDR2 LQKENI. Unmatched junction bases numbered 4, after V lost 2 bases and J lost 12 bases. The CDR3 region has the DNA TGTGCCAGCTCACCAACCGGGACAGGGGATCAGTACTTC. It is translated as CASSPTGTGDQYF.

The chain joins TRBV20-1 to TRBJ2-7; 7 bases agree with TRBD2. J gave up 4 bases and V 3 bases, and 3 bases lay outside the gene matches. Germline V gene data show CDR1 as DFQATT and CDR2 as SNEGSKA (reference sequence). This CDR3 has 12 amino acids. This CDR3 is CSASASGYEQYF. In DNA, the CDR3 is TGCAGTGCTAGTGCTAGCGGATACGAGCAGTACTTC.

The chain is built from TRBV9 and TRBJ2-5; 13 bases agree with TRBD2. Germline trimming cut 0 bases from V and 4 bases from J; bases unmatched to any gene: 6. CDR1 SGDLS and CDR2 YYNGEE come from the germline V gene. CDR3 length: 17 amino acids. The CDR3 protein is CASSVGYRTSGGETQYF. The CDR3 bases are TGTGCCAGCAGCGTAGGGTACCGGACTAGCGGGGGAGAGACCCAGTACTTC.

The chain links TRBV9 to TRBJ2-5; 7 positions match TRBD1. After removal of 4 bases from V and 5 bases from J, the junction contained 5 bases not matched to a gene. The germline gives CDR1 SGDLS, CDR2 YYNGEE. CDR3 size: 13 residues. As DNA, the CDR3 is TGTGCCAGCAGCATCGAGACAGGGGAGACCCAGTACTTC. This encodes CASSIETGETQYF. The variable domain in full, with the rest retrieved from reference TRBV9 and TRBJ2-5, is DSGVTQTPKHLITATGQRVTLRCSPRSGDLSVYWYQQSLDQGLQFLIQYYNGEERAKGNILERFSAQQFPDLHSELNLSSLELGDSALYFCASSIETGETQYFGPGTRLLVL.

Of note for this clone: The junction shows a germline mismatch at one end, possibly a read error. J is TRBJ1-2 and V is TRBV20-1; 8 bases line up with TRBD1. Germline assignment: CDR1 DFQATT and CDR2 SNEGSKA (reference sequence). The CDR3 sequence is 11 residues long. CDR3 sequence: CSPSKQGEAPF. The CDR3 DNA reads as TGCAGTCCCAGTAAACAGGGGGAAGCTCCCTTC.

This clone has just one count. The rearrangement links TRBV7-2 to TRBJ1-1; 7 bases line up with TRBD1. Germline CDR1 and CDR2: SGHTA and FQGNSA. Trimming removed 5 bases from V and 8 bases from J; junction bases left unmatched: 11. The CDR3 is 14 residues long. The CDR3 loop reads CASSPRSGQLEAFF. The CDR3 DNA sequence: TGTGCCAGCAGCCCAAGGTCGGGACAGCTAGAAGCTTTCTTT. Using reference TRBV7-2 and TRBJ1-1 for the parts outside the CDR3, the full variable domain is GAGVSQSPSNKVTEKGKDVELRCDPISGHTALYWYRQSLGQGLEFLIYFQGNSAPDKSGLPSDRFSAERTGGSVSTLTIQRTQQEDSAVYLCASSPRSGQLEAFFGQGTRLTVV.

The chain has TRBV10-3 and TRBJ2-1, with TRBD2 identical over 10 bases. Per the germline V gene, CDR1 is ENHRY and CDR2 is SYGVKD. The junction had 5 bases not matched to a gene; V was cut back by 6 bases and J by 6 bases. The CDR3 is made up of 14 amino acids. CDR3 residues: CAIRVASGGNEQFF. CDR3 nucleotides: TGTGCCATCAGGGTGGCTAGCGGGGGCAATGAGCAGTTCTTC.

The gene calls are TRBV4-3 and TRBJ2-5; no firm D call. This CDR3 contains 16 residues. Germline V gene data show CDR1 as LGHNA and CDR2 as YSLEER. V lost 0 bases and J 1 base, leaving 12 bases between the germline ends. In DNA form, the CDR3 reads TGCGCCAGCAGCCAAGAGGGTTGGAGAGCCCAAGAGACCCAGTACTTC. Its protein is CASSQEGWRAQETQYF.

V gene TRBV5-6 combines with J gene TRBJ2-1; 11 bases agree with TRBD2. The trim removed 4 bases at V and 9 bases at J, leaving 15 bases unmatched. This CDR3 region has 17 residues. Germline V gives CDR1 SGHDT, CDR2 YYEEEE. CDR3 in amino acids: CASSPQFVSLAGGEQFF. CDR3 DNA sequence: TGTGCCAGCAGCCCGCAGTTTGTTAGTCTAGCGGGAGGTGAGCAGTTCTTC.

This clone is a singleton in its sample. This chain connects TRBV7-9 to TRBJ2-5; D remains unclear. The V end lost 7 bases, the J end lost 4 bases, and 10 bases lay between the germline ends. The CDR3 consists of 12 residues. Germline CDR1 reads SEHNR; CDR2 reads FQNEAQ (reference sequence). CDR3 protein: CASKETGETQYF. CDR3 DNA: TGTGCCAGCAAGGAGACGGGAGAGACCCAGTACTTC. The complete variable domain, with remaining parts taken from reference TRBV7-9 and TRBJ2-5, reads DTGVSQNPRHKITKRGQNVTFRCDPISEHNRLYWYRQTLGQGPEFLTYFQNEAQLEKSRLLSDRFSAERPKGSFSTLEIQRTEQGDSAMYLCASKETGETQYFGPGTRLLVL.

The chain combines TRBV18 with TRBJ2-7; 9 nucleotides line up with TRBD2. Germline-derived CDR1 and CDR2 are KGHSH and LQKENI. The length of the CDR3 is 15 residues. V lost 2 bases and J lost 4; bases outside the gene matches: 6. CDR3 protein: CASSPRAGGGYEQYF. DNA of the CDR3: TGTGCCAGCTCACCAAGGGCGGGAGGGGGTTACGAGCAGTACTTC. The full variable domain, in which reference TRBV18 and TRBJ2-7 provide the parts outside the CDR3, is NAGVMQNPRHLVRRRGQEARLRCSPMKGHSHVYWYRQLPEEGLKFMVYLQKENIIDESGMPKERFSAEFPKEGPSILRIQQVVRGDSAAYFCASSPRAGGGYEQYFGPGTRLTVT.

The gene calls are TRBV27 and TRBJ2-1; D perhaps matches TRBD2 (5 bases). V was pared by 0 bases and J by 3 bases, with 12 bases between. Germline V gives CDR1 MNHEY, CDR2 SMNVEV (reference sequence). The CDR3 length is 16 residues. The CDR3 spells CASSLSRTGNYNEQFF. CDR3 nucleotides: TGTGCCAGCAGTTTATCCCGGACGGGAAACTACAATGAGCAGTTCTTC.

The chain has TRBV6-5 and TRBJ1-1; D gene unclear. This CDR3 contains 14 residues. V gave up 6 bases and J gave up 0 bases, with 11 bases separating them. Germline CDR1 reads MNHEY; CDR2 reads SVGAGI. The DNA for the CDR3 is TGTGCCAGCAGGCTAAGTAGTCTGAACACTGAAGCTTTCTTT. It is translated as CASRLSSLNTEAFF.

The CDR3 DNA reads TGTGCCAGCAGTTATAACAGGGGCGGGGAGCTGTTTTTT. Its translation is CASSYNRGGELFF. The gene calls are TRBV27 and TRBJ2-2; 7 bases are shared with TRBD1. This CDR3 contains 13 residues. V gave up 4 bases and J gave up 7 bases; unmatched junction bases: 3. The germline gives CDR1 MNHEY, CDR2 SMNVEV (reference sequence).

The chain is built from TRBV2 and TRBJ2-7, with 8 nucleotides matching TRBD1. This CDR3 comprises 12 residues. The germline gives CDR1 SNHLY, CDR2 FYNNEI. Trimming cost V 5 bases and J 5 bases; bases outside gene matches: 2. CDR3 residues: CASSRQGNEQYF. The CDR3 region has the DNA TGTGCCAGCAGTAGACAGGGGAACGAGCAGTACTTC.

The chain uses TRBV5-1 and TRBJ1-2; tentatively, D is TRBD1 (5 bases). The germline CDR1 and CDR2 sequences are SGHRS and YFSETQ. V shed 1 base and J shed 7 bases, with 8 bases lying between them. This CDR3 comprises 12 residues. CDR3 loop: CASSLQGSGYTF. In nucleotides, the CDR3 is TGCGCCAGCAGCTTGCAGGGAAGTGGCTACACCTTC.

This chain links TRBV5-1 with TRBJ1-4; tentatively, D is TRBD1 (5 bases). The CDR3 runs to 13 residues. V gave up 2 bases and J gave up 8 bases, with 10 bases separating them. Germline CDR1 is SGHRS and CDR2 is YFSETQ. The CDR3 sequence is CASSLGAEEKLFF. The CDR3 DNA follows: TGCGCCAGCAGCTTAGGGGCAGAGGAAAAACTGTTTTTT.

The chain joins TRBV21-1 to TRBJ2-3; the D call of TRBD1 is as the table states it, not checked on the DNA. TRBV21-1 represents a pseudogene. This CDR3 spans 20 amino acids. The CDR3 protein is CASSIIIWNLRGWDTDTQYF. The DNA for the CDR3 is TGTGCCAGCAGCATTATTATATGGAACCTTAGGGGATGGGACACAGATACGCAGTATTTT.